The 8 T cell receptor beta chains in this list originate from one sample, sequenced in a study of Graves' ophthalmopathy and Graves' hyperthyroidism. For repertoire sequencing, the TCR beta CDR3 regions were amplified from RNA transcripts. First-round RT-PCR with HTBI primers preceded a second-round multiplex PCR. TCRdb itself ran the multiplex PCR reads through MiXCR, one entry per CDR3 protein. In the table there are approximately 480,000 distinct CDR3 sequences, about an eighth of which are singletons. The sample taken for sequencing was blood. All receptors derive from a woman aged 25 to 45 with Graves' ophthalmopathy.

Many counts were recorded for this clonotype. This sequence joins TRBV7-9 and TRBJ2-7; no reliable D call. The germline gives CDR1 SEHNR, CDR2 FQNEAQ (reference sequence). Trimming took off 1 base at V and 0 bases at J, with 13 bases between the two ends. The CDR3 is made up of 16 amino acids. The CDR3 region has the DNA TGTGCCAGCAGCTTAGGGGTGGGCCTAAGCTCCTACGAGCAGTACTTC. It translates to CASSLGVGLSSYEQYF.

This clonotype was found many times. CDR3 in DNA: TGTGCCAGCAGCTCGTCGACTAGCGGGAGGACCTACGAGCAGTACTTC. Amino acid sequence: CASSSSTSGRTYEQYF. The chain is built from TRBV7-9 and TRBJ2-7, with 13 nucleotides matching TRBD2. Looked up from germline, CDR1 is SEHNR and CDR2 is FQNEAQ (reference sequence). Trimming took 4 bases from V and 2 from J; bases not matched to a gene: 5. The CDR3 covers 16 residues.

This clonotype was recorded many times. The gene calls are TRBV4-2 and TRBJ1-3; TRBD1 matches 7 bases. CDR3 length equals 17 residues. The germline gives CDR1 LGHNA, CDR2 YNFKEQ. V was clipped by 0 bases and J by 1 base; unmatched bases: 6. CDR3 nucleotides: TGTGCCAGCAGCCAAGACCCCCAGGGACAGTCTGGAAACACCATATATTTT. Encoded protein: CASSQDPQGQSGNTIYF.

This clonotype was recorded at least ten times. V and J are TRBV5-1 and TRBJ2-7; D possibly uses TRBD1 or TRBD2 (6 bases each). Germline V gives CDR1 SGHRS, CDR2 YFSETQ. This CDR3 is 14 amino acids long. V lost 6 bases to trimming and J lost 0 bases, with 13 bases between them. The CDR3 region has the DNA TGCGCCAGCAAACGGAGGGGGAACTCCTACGAGCAGTACTTC. This codes for CASKRRGNSYEQYF. The full variable domain, completed using reference TRBV5-1 and TRBJ2-7, is KAGVTQTPRYLIKTRGQQVTLSCSPISGHRSVSWYQQTPGQGLQFLFEYFSETQRNKGNFPGRFSGRQFSNSRSEMNVSTLELGDSALYLCASKRRGNSYEQYFGPGTRLTVT.

The table lists this clonotype with many counts. The chain couples TRBV13 to TRBJ2-7; the D is unclear. Germline V lookup: CDR1 PRHDT, CDR2 FYEKMQ (reference sequence). Trimming took off 1 base at V and 7 bases at J, with 11 bases between the two ends. The CDR3 consists of 13 residues. The CDR3 sequence: CASSLVTLGEQYF. CDR3 bases: TGTGCCAGCAGCTTAGTAACCCTAGGGGAGCAGTACTTC.

There are many counts of this clonotype. This rearrangement joins TRBV15 to TRBJ2-7; D is perhaps TRBD1 (6 bases). Germline V gene data show CDR1 as LNHNV and CDR2 as YYDKDF (reference sequence). The V end lost 5 bases, the J end lost 3 bases, and 8 bases lay between the germline ends. This CDR3 region has 12 residues. For the CDR3, the DNA is TGTGCCACCAGCCAGGGGAGCTACGAGCAGTACTTC. It yields the protein CATSQGSYEQYF. Together with reference TRBV15 and TRBJ2-7, the CDR3 gives the full variable domain: DAMVIQNPRYQVTQFGKPVTLSCSQTLNHNVMYWYQQKSSQAPKLLFHYYDKDFNNEADTPDNFQSRRPNTSFCFLDIRSPGLGDTAMYLCATSQGSYEQYFGPGTRLTVT.

This clonotype was found many times. The chain joins TRBV2 to TRBJ2-7; D is possibly TRBD1 or TRBD2 (5 bases each). This CDR3 contains 16 residues. Germline lookup yields CDR1 SNHLY and CDR2 FYNNEI. Trimming took 2 bases from V and 7 from J, leaving 21 bases between them. CDR3 nucleotide sequence: TGTGCCAGCAGTGAATGGACGGTTAGCCCGGGGCAAGAGCAGTACTTC. As protein: CASSEWTVSPGQEQYF.

This clonotype was counted at least ten times. This chain links TRBV30 with TRBJ2-5; D not resolved. Germline CDR1 reads GTSNPN; CDR2 reads SVGIG (reference sequence). This CDR3 region has 11 residues. The ends were cut back, 0 bases at V and 5 bases at J, with 4 bases in the middle. CDR3 residues: CAWSVAETQYF. CDR3 nucleotides: TGTGCCTGGAGTGTTGCGGAGACCCAGTACTTC.